The clone carrying this TCR beta chain was detected only once. Its target is not known. This CDR3 has 14 amino acids. The V and J ends lost 6 bases and 4 bases, in that order; junction bases with no gene match: 9. Looked up from germline, CDR1 is ENHRY and CDR2 is SYGVKD. Use of 60 Vbeta and 13 Jbeta primers characterized the PCR. Sequencing was performed with immunoSEQ multiplex PCR; in TCRdb, only in-frame clones are kept and a portion is missing. Among fewer than 200,000 clones listed, approximately 84% were seen once. The entry originates in a study of cytomegalovirus exposure and HLA in healthy donors. Overall study findings and caveats: Per published accounts, TCR beta sequences correctly predicted the HLA-A and HLA-B alleles of most subjects. The availability of immune exposure information extended only to CMV serostatus. Per published reports, the classifier diagnosed cytomegalovirus status with high specificity and sensitivity. A later analysis showed that HLA-associated TCR beta chains had undergone more clonal expansion than equally common others.

The TCR was taken from a girl under three years old in good health and CMV-seronegative. The sequenced sample was PBMCs. V is TRBV10-3 and J is TRBJ2-7; 7 bases are shared with TRBD1. The CDR3 is CAIRTDRDQYEQYF. DNA for the CDR3: TGTGCCATCAGAACAGACAGGGATCAGTACGAGCAGTACTTC.